This record covers a single T cell receptor (beta chain). This receptor's antigen is unknown. No much larger clone is present one base from it, and per-base qualities are unavailable. This sample stems from a study of OX40 agonist ivuxolimab in advanced cancers. Turning to the overall study: Ivuxolimab was an agonistic, fully human IgG2 monoclonal antibody directed against OX40 (CD134), a costimulatory receptor. Partial responses occurred in three dose-escalation patients: two with cutaneous melanoma and one with hepatocellular carcinoma. Peripheral TCRbeta sequencing was intended to test whether TCR sequence diversity was altered and clonal T-cell expansion was caused by ivuxolimab. Among the roughly 52 dose-escalation patients, around 20 had hepatocellular carcinoma, 15 or so melanoma, 9 renal cell carcinoma and 9 head and neck cancer. A male proportion of 75% to 85% and a mean age of about 60 years, ranging from about 23 to 90, were recorded for the dose-escalation cohort. The paper covers the monotherapy dose-escalation part of the phase I ivuxolimab trial, which included N ≈ 52 patients. Intravenous ivuxolimab was administered to patients every 2 weeks at six dose levels: 0.01, 0.1, 0.3, 1.5, 3 and 10 mg/kg. Prior anti-PD-1, anti-PD-L1 or anti-CTLA-4 therapy was permitted, and checkpoint inhibitors had been received by approximately 39% of dose-escalation patients.

CDR1 and CDR2 (LNHDA, SQIVND) derive from the germline V gene (reference sequence). Relative to germline, V is missing 3 bases and J is missing 5 bases, with 11 bases of the junction outside any gene match. The CDR3 starts with the cysteine, ends with the phenylalanine, and has 16 residues. The entry retains the CDR3 DNA only, 48 bases that are in frame from base 1. Genomic DNA was isolated from the sorted cells so that the TCRbeta CDR3 region could be sequenced. TCRbeta CDR3 regions were sequenced using the immunoSEQ Assay. The table was pulled from immuneACCESS by TCRdb, which kept in-frame rearrangements only. Such tables lose some clones; where checked, under half of the loss comes from unresolved V genes, and the rest has no known cause. The sample includes about 91,000 clones, with approximately 85% observed a single time. The ten largest make up about 0.22% of the sample. The trial excluded patients who had a history of autoimmune disease or were on systemic immunosuppression. Peripheral blood for TCR sequencing was collected from all dose cohorts at baseline, on cycle 4 day 1, and on cycle 7 day 1. The samples were drawn from a first-in-human, open-label, multicenter phase I dose-escalation trial of ivuxolimab. Adults with locally advanced or metastatic melanoma, renal cell, hepatocellular, or head and neck squamous cell carcinoma were enrolled in the trial. Before TCR sequencing, CD4+ T cells and CD8+ T cells were sorted from peripheral blood as separate populations.

Points the paper makes about the study in general: After ivuxolimab, CD8+ T cells had more expanded clones than CD4+ T cells on average. Partial responders in the 0.1-3.0 mg/kg groups had among the lowest normalized peripheral clonal expansion, especially among CD8+ T cells. Low levels of normalized T-cell clonal expansion were also seen in some nonresponding patients. Antigen specificity was not determined for the clonally expanded peripheral T cells. At doses from 0.1 to 3.0 mg/kg, clonal expansion was seen in both CD4+ and CD8+ blood T cells between baseline and week 6.

This clonotype was sampled from an adult with an advanced solid tumor such as melanoma, head and neck, liver or kidney cancer. Sequenced material: CD4+ or CD8+ T cells sorted from blood, taken in a trial of the OX40 agonist ivuxolimab. The chain links TRBV19 with TRBJ2-5, with 8 junctional bases fitting TRBD1. The sequenced DNA is TGTGCCAGTAGTATCCGATCCGGGACAGGTGGCGAGACCCAGTACTTC. It specifies CASSIRSGTGGETQYF.